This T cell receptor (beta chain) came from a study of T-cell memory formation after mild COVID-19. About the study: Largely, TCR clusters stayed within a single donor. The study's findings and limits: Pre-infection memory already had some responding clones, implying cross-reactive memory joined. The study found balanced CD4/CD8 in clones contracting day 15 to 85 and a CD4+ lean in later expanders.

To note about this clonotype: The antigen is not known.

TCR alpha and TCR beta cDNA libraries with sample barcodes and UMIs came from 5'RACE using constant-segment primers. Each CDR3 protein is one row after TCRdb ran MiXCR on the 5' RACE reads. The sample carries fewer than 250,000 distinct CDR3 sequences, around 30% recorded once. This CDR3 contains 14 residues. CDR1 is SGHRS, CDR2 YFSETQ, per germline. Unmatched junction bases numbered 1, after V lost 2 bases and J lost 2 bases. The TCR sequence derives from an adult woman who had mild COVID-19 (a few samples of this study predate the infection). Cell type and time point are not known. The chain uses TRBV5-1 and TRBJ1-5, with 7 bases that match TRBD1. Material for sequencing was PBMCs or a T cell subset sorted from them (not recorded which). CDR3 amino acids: CASSFTGGNQPQHF. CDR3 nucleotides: TGCGCCAGCAGCTTCACAGGGGGCAATCAGCCCCAGCATTTT. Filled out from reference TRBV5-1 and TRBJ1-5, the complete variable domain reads KAGVTQTPRYLIKTRGQQVTLSCSPISGHRSVSWYQQTPGQGLQFLFEYFSETQRNKGNFPGRFSGRQFSNSRSEMNVSTLELGDSALYLCASSFTGGNQPQHFGDGTRLSIL.